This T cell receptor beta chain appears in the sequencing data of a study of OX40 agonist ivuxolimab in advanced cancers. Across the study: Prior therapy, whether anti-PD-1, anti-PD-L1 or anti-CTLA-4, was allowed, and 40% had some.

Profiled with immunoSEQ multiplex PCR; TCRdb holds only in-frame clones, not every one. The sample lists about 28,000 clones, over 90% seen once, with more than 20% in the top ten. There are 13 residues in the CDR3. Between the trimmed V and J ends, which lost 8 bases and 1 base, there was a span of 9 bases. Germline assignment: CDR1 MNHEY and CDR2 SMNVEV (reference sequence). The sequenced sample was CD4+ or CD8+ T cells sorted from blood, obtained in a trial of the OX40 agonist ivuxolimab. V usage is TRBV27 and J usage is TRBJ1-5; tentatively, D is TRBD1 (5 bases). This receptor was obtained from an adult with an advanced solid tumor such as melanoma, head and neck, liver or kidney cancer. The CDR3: CASAGWSNQPQHF. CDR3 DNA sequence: TGTGCCAGCGCAGGGTGGAGCAATCAGCCCCAGCATTTT.